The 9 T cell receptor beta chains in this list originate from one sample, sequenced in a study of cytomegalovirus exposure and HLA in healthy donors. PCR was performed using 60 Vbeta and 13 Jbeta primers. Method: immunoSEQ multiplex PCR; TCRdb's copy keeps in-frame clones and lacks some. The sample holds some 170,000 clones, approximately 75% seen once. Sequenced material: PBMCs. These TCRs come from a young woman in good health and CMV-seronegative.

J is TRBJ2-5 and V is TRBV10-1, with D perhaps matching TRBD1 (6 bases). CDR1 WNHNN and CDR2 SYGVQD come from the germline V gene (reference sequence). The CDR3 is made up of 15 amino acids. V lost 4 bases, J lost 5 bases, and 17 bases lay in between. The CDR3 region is CASSGAGAGLETQYF. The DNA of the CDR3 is TGCGCCAGCAGTGGGGCAGGGGCCGGTCTGGAGACCCAGTACTTC.

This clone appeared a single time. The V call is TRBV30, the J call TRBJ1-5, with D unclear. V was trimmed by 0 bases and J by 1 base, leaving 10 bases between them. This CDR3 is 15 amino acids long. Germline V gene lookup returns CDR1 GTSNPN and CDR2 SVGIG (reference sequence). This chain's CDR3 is CAWSVLSGSNQPQHF. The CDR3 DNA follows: TGTGCCTGGAGTGTATTATCGGGAAGCAATCAGCCCCAGCATTTT.

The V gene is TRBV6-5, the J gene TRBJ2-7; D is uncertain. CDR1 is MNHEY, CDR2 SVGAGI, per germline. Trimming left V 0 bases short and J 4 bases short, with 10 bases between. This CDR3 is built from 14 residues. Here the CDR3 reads CASSYSKTHYEQYF. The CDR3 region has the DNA TGTGCCAGCAGTTACTCAAAAACTCATTACGAGCAGTACTTC.

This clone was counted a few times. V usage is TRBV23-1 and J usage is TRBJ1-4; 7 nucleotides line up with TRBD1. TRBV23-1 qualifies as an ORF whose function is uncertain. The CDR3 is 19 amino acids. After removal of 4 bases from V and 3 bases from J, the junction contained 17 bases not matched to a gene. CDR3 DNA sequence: TGCGCCAGCAGTCTACGCAGGGGGATTCTTTTCGTGTCTAATGAAAAACTGTTTTTT. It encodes CASSLRRGILFVSNEKLFF.

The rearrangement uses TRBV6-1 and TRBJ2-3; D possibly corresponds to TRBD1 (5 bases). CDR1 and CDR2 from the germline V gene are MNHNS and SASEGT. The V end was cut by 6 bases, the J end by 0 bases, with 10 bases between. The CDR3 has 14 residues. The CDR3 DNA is TGTGCCAGCAGGATTCAGGGTAGCACAGATACGCAGTATTTT. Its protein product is CASRIQGSTDTQYF.

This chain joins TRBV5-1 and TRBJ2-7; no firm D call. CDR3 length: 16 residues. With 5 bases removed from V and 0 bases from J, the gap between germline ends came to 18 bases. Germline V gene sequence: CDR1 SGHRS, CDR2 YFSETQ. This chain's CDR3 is CASSFPSGRISYEQYF. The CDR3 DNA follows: TGCGCCAGCAGTTTCCCCTCTGGCAGAATCTCCTACGAGCAGTACTTC.

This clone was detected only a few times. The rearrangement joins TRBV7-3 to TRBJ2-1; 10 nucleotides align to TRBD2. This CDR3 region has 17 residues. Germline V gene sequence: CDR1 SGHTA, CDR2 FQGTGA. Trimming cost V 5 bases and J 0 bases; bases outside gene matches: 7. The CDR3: CASSPVWTSGSYNEQFF. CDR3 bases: TGTGCCAGCAGCCCGGTCTGGACTAGCGGCTCCTACAATGAGCAGTTCTTC.

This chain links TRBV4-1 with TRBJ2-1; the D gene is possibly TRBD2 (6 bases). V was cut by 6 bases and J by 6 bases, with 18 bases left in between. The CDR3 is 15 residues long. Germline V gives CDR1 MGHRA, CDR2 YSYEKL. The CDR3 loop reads CASRPVEGFRNEQFF. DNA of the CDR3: TGCGCCAGCAGACCAGTGGAGGGGTTTCGCAATGAGCAGTTCTTC.

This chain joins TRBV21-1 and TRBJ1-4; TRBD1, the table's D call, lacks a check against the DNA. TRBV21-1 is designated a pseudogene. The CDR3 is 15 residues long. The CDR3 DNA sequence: TGTGCCAGCAGCACCAGACAGCCCAAAGGGGAAAAACTGTTTTTT. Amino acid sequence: CASSTRQPKGEKLFF.